These T cell receptor beta chains were read from a single sample in a study of shared clonotypes between healthy human individuals. The assay was immunoSEQ multiplex PCR, and TCRdb's table has in-frame clones only and misses some. This table has about 480,000 clones, roughly 79% appearing once. The sample was PBMCs. The receptors here all came from a woman aged 35 to 49 in good health. Some clones in this sample may be carry-over from other donors' samples. The CDR3 runs from the conserved cysteine through the conserved F or W. Each record gives: J gene, D gene, V gene, clone size, CDR3 DNA, CDR3 protein. The D gene is left open where the match is weak. Size is stated for part of the rows, as once, few or many counts, or as a class when the clone is expanded.

TRBJ1-2 TRBD1 TRBV7-9 NA TGTGCCAGCAGCTTAGCTTTGGGCCCAGGGGGCTATGGCTACACCTTC CASSLALGPGGYGYTF
TRBJ2-6 TRBD1 TRBV5-1 few TGCGCCAGCAGCTGGCAGGGGGCTGGTGGGGCCAACGTCCTGACTTTC CASSWQGAGGANVLTF
TRBJ2-1 NA TRBV15 NA TGTGCCACCAGCGCTCAGTTTGGGGCCACTGAGCAGTTCTTC CATSAQFGATEQFF
TRBJ2-7 TRBD1 TRBV19 NA TGTGCCACGCAGGTACAGGGGGCAAGAGAGCAGTACTTC CATQVQGAREQYF
TRBJ2-3 TRBD2 TRBV30 NA TGTGCCTGGACTCCGGGACTAGTGGTGTCCGATACGCAGTATTTT CAWTPGLVVSDTQYF
TRBJ2-7 NA TRBV27 NA TGTGCCAGCAGTTTATCATCAGGGACCTACGAGCAGTACTTC CASSLSSGTYEQYF
TRBJ2-3 NA TRBV4-2 NA TGTGCCAGCAGCCAAGAGTTTCAGGGGCGCGCAGATACGCAGTATTTT CASSQEFQGRADTQYF
TRBJ1-4 TRBD1 TRBV5-8 NA TGTGCCAGCAGCTTAGGTGTGGGGACAGGGGAAAAACTGTTTTTT CASSLGVGTGEKLFF
TRBJ1-5 NA TRBV14 NA TGTGCCAGCAGCCAAGACGGGAGTCAGCCCCAGCATTTT CASSQDGSQPQHF
TRBJ1-4 TRBD1 TRBV5-1 NA TGCGCCAGCAGCTTGGCCGGGACAGAGAATGAAAAACTGTTTTTT CASSLAGTENEKLFF
TRBJ1-5 NA TRBV5-5 few TGTGCCAGCAGCACGAGCACTAATCAGCCCCAGCATTTT CASSTSTNQPQHF
TRBJ2-1 NA TRBV5-1 NA TGCGCCAGCAGCTTGTTACAGGGAGGGAATGAGCAGTTCTTC CASSLLQGGNEQFF
TRBJ2-2 NA TRBV9 NA TGTGCCAGCAGCGTAGGGGTAGGGCCCGGGGAGCTGTTTTTT CASSVGVGPGELFF
TRBJ2-2 NA TRBV4-2 NA TGTGCCAGCAGCCCCCGGACTGGGGAAGGCGGGGAGCTGTTTTTT CASSPRTGEGGELFF
TRBJ2-7 NA TRBV18 once TGTGCCAGCTCACCGGGGAGGTACGAGCAGTACTTC CASSPGRYEQYF
TRBJ2-5 NA TRBV9 NA TGTGCCAGCAGCGTAGGGTCAGGGTCCGCGCTTGAGACCCAGTACTTC CASSVGSGSALETQYF
TRBJ1-3 NA TRBV7-8 few TGTGCCAGCAGCCGGACATTGTCACTCTCTGGAAACACCATATATTTT CASSRTLSLSGNTIYF
TRBJ1-1 NA TRBV9 few TGTGCCAGCAGCCCTGAGGGACTCGAAGCTTTCTTT CASSPEGLEAFF
TRBJ2-2 TRBD2 TRBV5-1 NA TGCGCCAGCGCTCTAGCGGGCACCGGGGAGCTGTTTTTT CASALAGTGELFF
TRBJ2-7 NA TRBV5-1 NA TGCGCCAGCAGCAATCGGGATTACTCCTACGAGCAGTACTTC CASSNRDYSYEQYF
TRBJ2-7 TRBD1 TRBV2 NA TGTGCCAGCAGTGGGGACAGGGCGAGCTCCTACGAGCAGTACTTC CASSGDRASSYEQYF
TRBJ1-1 NA TRBV7-2 NA TGTGCCAGCAGCTTTATTGGCACTGAAGCTTTCTTT CASSFIGTEAFF
TRBJ1-2 NA TRBV4-2 once TGTGCCAGCAGCCAAGGGACGGTGTATGGCTACACCTTC CASSQGTVYGYTF
TRBJ1-1 NA TRBV5-4 NA TGTGCCAGCAGCCTAGCCCGCGATGCTGAAGCTTTCTTT CASSLARDAEAFF
TRBJ1-5 TRBD1 TRBV11-2 few TGTGCCAGCAGCTCGACAGGGGATAGCAATCAGCCCCAGCATTTT CASSSTGDSNQPQHF
TRBJ1-5 NA TRBV11-2 NA TGTGCCAGCAGCCTACAGGAGAATCAGCCCCAGCATTTT CASSLQENQPQHF
TRBJ1-1 NA TRBV28 NA TGTGCCAGCAGTGCTCCGGGGGGGAGGCCTGAAGCTTTCTTT CASSAPGGRPEAFF
TRBJ1-4 NA TRBV6-1 once TGTGCCAGCAGTGGGGGTGGGGCTGGGGAAAAACTGTTTTTT CASSGGGAGEKLFF
TRBJ1-4 NA TRBV28 NA TGTGCCAGCAGTTCGCGGCTGACGGTACGGAGCGGAAAACTGTTTTTT CASSSRLTVRSGKLFF
TRBJ1-6 NA TRBV6-5 NA TGTGCCAGCAGTCAATCCGGGACATCTCGGTCACCCCTCCACTTT CASSQSGTSRSPLHF
TRBJ2-5 NA TRBV4-3 few TGCGCCAGCAGCCTGCGGACAGACCAGGCGGGAGAGACCCAGTACTTC CASSLRTDQAGETQYF
TRBJ2-3 TRBD2 TRBV29-1 NA TGCAGCGTTGGAAGCGGGAGGTCCACAGATACGCAGTATTTT CSVGSGRSTDTQYF
TRBJ1-3 NA TRBV2 NA TGTGCCAGCACAGGCAGCCATAGCTCTGGAAACACCATATATTTT CASTGSHSSGNTIYF
TRBJ2-7 NA TRBV4-1 NA TGCGCCAGCAGCCAAATTTTTAGACAGGCCTACGAGCAGTACTTC CASSQIFRQAYEQYF
TRBJ2-3 NA TRBV4-1 once TGCGCCAGCAGCCAAGATTGGGGACAACCAGGGGATACGCAGTATTTT CASSQDWGQPGDTQYF
TRBJ2-2 NA TRBV30 NA TGTGCCTGGAGTTGGGGGGCCGGGGAGCTGTTTTTT CAWSWGAGELFF
TRBJ2-7 NA TRBV4-2 NA TGTGCCAGCAGCCAAGAAAGGGGATCGTACGAGCAGTACTTC CASSQERGSYEQYF
TRBJ2-1 TRBD2 TRBV30 NA TGTGCCTGGAGTAGACTAGCGGGATATGAGCAGTTCTTC CAWSRLAGYEQFF
TRBJ1-2 NA TRBV27 many TGTGCCAGCAGTTTTCAGACTAACTATGGCTACACCTTC CASSFQTNYGYTF
TRBJ1-2 NA TRBV28 NA TGTGCCAGCAGTTTATCAGGGGCGGGGGGCTATGGCTACACCTTC CASSLSGAGGYGYTF
TRBJ2-7 NA TRBV10-2 NA TGCGCCAGCAGTGAGGGGCGGCCTAGCGTTGGTAACGAGCAGTACTTC CASSEGRPSVGNEQYF
TRBJ2-1 NA TRBV11-2 NA TGTGCCAGCAGCTTAGTTTTAGGCAATGAGCAGTTCTTC CASSLVLGNEQFF
TRBJ2-3 TRBD2 TRBV5-4 NA TGTGCCAGCAGCACCAAACTAGCGGGAGGAACAGATACGCAGTATTTT CASSTKLAGGTDTQYF
TRBJ2-3 NA TRBV7-2 NA TGTGCCAGCACCCGGGGGTCCGGGGCCCAGCGCACAGATACGCAGTATTTT CASTRGSGAQRTDTQYF